This record covers a single T cell receptor (beta chain). What it recognizes is unknown. Isolation per sample recovered at least 7 million PBMCs. This record belongs to a study of blood T cells in healthy people across ages. General study findings and limits: Both higher diversity and more naive CD4+ cells marked long-lived donors when set against aged donors.

Germline V gene lookup returns CDR1 MGHRA and CDR2 YSYEKL. V lost 2 bases to trimming and J lost 10 bases; unmatched junction nucleotides: 13. The CDR3 is made up of 16 amino acids. Next came a second PCR, run for roughly 6 to 11 cycles, which used a sample-barcoded 5' primer along with a J-beta primer mix. Using its own MiXCR run on the 5' RACE reads, TCRdb lists one record per CDR3 protein. The table lists approximately 2,000,000 distinct CDR3 sequences, about two fifths of them singletons. The chain uses TRBV4-1 and TRBJ1-4, with 7 bases lining up with TRBD1. The clonotype originates from a human donor in good health. The sample was blood. CDR3 in amino acids: CASSQLLGAGGVKLFF. The CDR3 nucleotides read TGCGCCAGCAGCCAACTCCTTGGGGCAGGGGGAGTAAAACTGTTTTTT.